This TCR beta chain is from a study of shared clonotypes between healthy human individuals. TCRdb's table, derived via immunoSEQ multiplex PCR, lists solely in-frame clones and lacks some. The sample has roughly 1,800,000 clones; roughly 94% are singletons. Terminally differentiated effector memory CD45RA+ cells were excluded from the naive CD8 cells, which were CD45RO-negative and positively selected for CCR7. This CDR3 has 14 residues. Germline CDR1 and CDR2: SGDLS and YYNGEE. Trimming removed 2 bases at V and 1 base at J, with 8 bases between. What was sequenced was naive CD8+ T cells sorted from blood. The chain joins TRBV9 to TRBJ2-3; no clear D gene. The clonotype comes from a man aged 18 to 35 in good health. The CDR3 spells CASSVSRGTDTQYF. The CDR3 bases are TGTGCCAGCAGCGTCAGTAGGGGCACAGATACGCAGTATTTT.